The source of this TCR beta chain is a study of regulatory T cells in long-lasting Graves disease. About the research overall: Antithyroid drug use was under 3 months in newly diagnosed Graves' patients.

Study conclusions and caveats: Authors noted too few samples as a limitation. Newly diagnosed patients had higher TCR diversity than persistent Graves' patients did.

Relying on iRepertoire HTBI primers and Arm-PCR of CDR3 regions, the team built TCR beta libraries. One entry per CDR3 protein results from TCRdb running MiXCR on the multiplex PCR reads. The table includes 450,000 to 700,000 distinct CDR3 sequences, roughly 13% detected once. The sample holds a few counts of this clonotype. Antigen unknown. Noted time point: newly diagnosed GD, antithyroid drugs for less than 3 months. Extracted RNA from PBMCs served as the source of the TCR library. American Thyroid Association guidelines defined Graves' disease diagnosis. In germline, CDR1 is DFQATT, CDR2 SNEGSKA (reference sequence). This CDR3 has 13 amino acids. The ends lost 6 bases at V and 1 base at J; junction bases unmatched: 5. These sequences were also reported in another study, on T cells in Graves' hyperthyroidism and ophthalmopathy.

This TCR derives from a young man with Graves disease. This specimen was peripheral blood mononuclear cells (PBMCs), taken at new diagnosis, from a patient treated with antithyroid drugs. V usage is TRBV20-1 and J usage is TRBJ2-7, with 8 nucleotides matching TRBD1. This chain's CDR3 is CSAPTGASYEQYF. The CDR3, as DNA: TGCAGTGCCCCGACAGGGGCATCCTACGAGCAGTACTTC.